The clone carrying this T cell receptor beta chain was counted only a few times. V gave up 5 bases and J gave up 0 bases, with 8 bases separating them. The CDR3 is 13 amino acids. Looked up from germline, CDR1 is WSHSY and CDR2 is SAAADI. This sample stems from a study of blood T cell repertoires in COVID-19. Overall study context: Both acute and convalescent COVID-19 samples were obtained from the United States, Italy and Spain. T cells, B-cell-depleted T cells, or PBMCs provided the cDNA or gDNA that served as material.

Original processing methods: Researchers report that nucleated cell counts were estimated from reference gene primer amplification. Clones were sequenced by immunoSEQ multiplex PCR, and TCRdb holds only the in-frame ones, with some missing. That table is the source of V, J and clone size, and D and trimming were worked out from the DNA. The table records nearly 80,000 clones, around 83% of them present only once. The sample was peripheral blood. This receptor was taken from a man aged 50-59 years with acute or convalescent COVID-19. The rearrangement links TRBV10-2 to TRBJ2-7, with a possible D match to TRBD1 (5 bases). CDR3 protein: CASSQGHSYEQYF. The CDR3 nucleotides are TGCGCCAGCAGTCAGGGCCACTCCTACGAGCAGTACTTC.